The sequence of this T cell receptor (beta chain) was determined in a study of CD8+ T cells in alopecia areata. Study-wide context: The study gave treated patients oral tofacitinib at 5 to 10 mg twice daily.

This clone was found a few times. Investigators isolated RNA and reverse transcribed it into cDNA to act as the sequencing template. Sequencing was performed with immunoSEQ multiplex PCR; in TCRdb, only in-frame clones are kept and a portion is missing. The table includes fewer than 150,000 clones, roughly three fifths detected once. CDR3 length: 11 residues. V lost 7 bases and J 3 bases, leaving 3 bases between the germline ends. The germline V gene has CDR1 LNHDA and CDR2 SQIVND (reference sequence). This sample comprised CD4+ T cells sorted from blood, obtained at week 0. The chain recombines TRBV19 with TRBJ2-2; D is uncertain. This clonotype was obtained from a human donor with alopecia areata. In DNA form, the CDR3 reads TGTGCCAGTATCGACACCGGGGAGCTGTTTTTT. This codes for CASIDTGELFF.